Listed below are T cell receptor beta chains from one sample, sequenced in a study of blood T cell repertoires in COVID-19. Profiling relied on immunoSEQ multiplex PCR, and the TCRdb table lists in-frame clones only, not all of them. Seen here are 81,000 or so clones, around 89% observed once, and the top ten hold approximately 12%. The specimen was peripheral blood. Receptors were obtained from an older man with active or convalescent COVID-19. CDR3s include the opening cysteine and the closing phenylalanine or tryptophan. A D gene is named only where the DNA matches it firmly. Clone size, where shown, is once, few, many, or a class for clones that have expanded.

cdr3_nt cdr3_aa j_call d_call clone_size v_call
TGTGCCAGCAGCTTTCTTGGGCTAGCGGCTAACAATGAGCAGTTCTTC CASSFLGLAANNEQFF TRBJ2-1 TRBD2 - TRBV7-6
TGTGCCAGCACGGGACAGTACTATGGCTACACCTTC CASTGQYYGYTF TRBJ1-2 TRBD1 - TRBV2
TGTGCCAGCAGCCCCCGTTCCGGCTACGAGCAGTACTTC CASSPRSGYEQYF TRBJ2-7 - - TRBV7-9
TGTGCCAGCAGCTTAGGGACAGGGGTGAACACTGAAGCTTTCTTT CASSLGTGVNTEAFF TRBJ1-1 TRBD1 - TRBV7-9
TGTGCCAGCAGCTTAGGATCTTCGGGGTTGACAGATACGCAGTATTTT CASSLGSSGLTDTQYF TRBJ2-3 - - TRBV7-3
TGTGCCAGCAGTCGCGCTTCTGCCTACGAGCAGTACTTC CASSRASAYEQYF TRBJ2-7 - - TRBV6-2/TRBV6-3
TGTGCCAGCTCAACTTCCCAGGGCTCCTACACCTTC CASSTSQGSYTF TRBJ1-2 - - TRBV18
TGTGCCAGCAGCCTTCGCTACGAGCAGTACTTC CASSLRYEQYF TRBJ2-7 - - TRBV7-8
TGTGCCTCCTTTGTAGCGGACGGAGGTCTGGATACGCAGTATTTT CASFVADGGLDTQYF TRBJ2-3 - - TRBV30
TGCGCCAGCAGCTTGGAGCAGGGGTTCGGCTACACCTTC CASSLEQGFGYTF TRBJ1-2 - - TRBV5-1
TGCGCCAGCAGCTGGGGGGCTAGCGGGAGCTCCTACAATGAGCAGTTCTTC CASSWGASGSSYNEQFF TRBJ2-1 TRBD2 once TRBV5-1
TGTGCCAGCAGCAGGGACAGAGCTTACACCGGGGAGCTGTTTTTT CASSRDRAYTGELFF TRBJ2-2 TRBD1 once TRBV5-4
TGCGCCAGCAGCTCCGGGGGGGGCACTGAAGCTTTCTTT CASSSGGGTEAFF TRBJ1-1 - - TRBV5-1
TGTGCCAGCAGCTTCAGCGGCAGACGGTTACTGAACACTGAAGCTTTCTTT CASSFSGRRLLNTEAFF TRBJ1-1 - - TRBV5-5
TGTGCCAGCAGCGTAGACTGGGGGGGCAATCAGCCCCAGCATTTT CASSVDWGGNQPQHF TRBJ1-5 - - TRBV9
TGCAGCGTTGAGGGGGCGCGGAACACTGAAGCTTTCTTT CSVEGARNTEAFF TRBJ1-1 - - TRBV29-1
TGTGCCAGCCGGCGGTCTTTTCAAGAGACCCAGTACTTC CASRRSFQETQYF TRBJ2-5 - - TRBV19
TGTGCCAGCAGTTACTCCGGAACAGGGGGTGGGGGCTACACCTTC CASSYSGTGGGGYTF TRBJ1-2 TRBD1 once TRBV6-5
TGTGCCAGCAGCCCTACTTTCGGTAGCAATCAGCCCCAGCATTTT CASSPTFGSNQPQHF TRBJ1-5 - - TRBV11-2
TGTGCCAGCAGCCAAGGAGACAGGACTAATGAAAAACTGTTTTTT CASSQGDRTNEKLFF TRBJ1-4 - - TRBV3-1/TRBV3-2
TGTGCCAGCAGTGCTGGACAGGGGGCTTATAGCAATCAGCCCCAGCATTTT CASSAGQGAYSNQPQHF TRBJ1-5 TRBD1 - TRBV25-1
TGTGCCAGCAGCTTAATCAGGGGGAACAATCAGCCCCAGCATTTT CASSLIRGNNQPQHF TRBJ1-5 TRBD1 - TRBV11-2
TGTGCCAGAAGCTTCTCCTACTCATCAGGGGTACTAGCCAAAAACATTCAGTACTTC CARSFSYSSGVLAKNIQYF TRBJ2-4 - - TRBV5-3
TGTGCCAGCAGTGGAAGACAGATGATGAACACTGAAGCTTTCTTT CASSGRQMMNTEAFF TRBJ1-1 - - TRBV2
TGTGCCTGGAGTTTGGGGGGACAGAACTATGGCTACACCTTC CAWSLGGQNYGYTF TRBJ1-2 TRBD1 few TRBV30
TGCGCCAGCAGCTTTCTCAGGGGGACGAGCACAGATACGCAGTATTTT CASSFLRGTSTDTQYF TRBJ2-3 TRBD1 once TRBV5-1
TGTGCCAGCTCACCACCGTCGACTGGATATAATTCACCCCTCCACTTT CASSPPSTGYNSPLHF TRBJ1-6 - - TRBV18
TGTGCCAGCAGCTATACGGGGTCTGGAAACACCATATATTTT CASSYTGSGNTIYF TRBJ1-3 - - TRBV6-6
TGTGCCAGCAGCCCCAGGGCCAGAGGGAACACTGAAGCTTTCTTT CASSPRARGNTEAFF TRBJ1-1 - - TRBV7-9
TGTGCCAGCAGCTTCCTAGCCCGGGGTAGCACCGGGGAGCTGTTTTTT CASSFLARGSTGELFF TRBJ2-2 - few TRBV7-6
TGTGCCAGCAGTTACCTTCGGGCCCTGCCGGGGTGGAATCAGCCCCAGCATTTT CASSYLRALPGWNQPQHF TRBJ1-5 - few TRBV6-2/TRBV6-3
TGTGCCAGCAGCGACGCCACCACCGGGACAGTTGACTATGGCTACACCTTC CASSDATTGTVDYGYTF TRBJ1-2 TRBD1 - TRBV2
TGTGCCAGCAGCTTGAGGGGCAGGGGTGCAACTAATGAAAAACTGTTTTTT CASSLRGRGATNEKLFF TRBJ1-4 - - TRBV7-9
TGTGCCAGCAGTTTATCGATTGGGACTTATTACAATGAGCAGTTCTTC CASSLSIGTYYNEQFF TRBJ2-1 - - TRBV27
TGCGCCAGCAGCTTGAAAGAGGGGGCGGGGTATCTTGCTGAAGCTTTCTTT CASSLKEGAGYLAEAFF TRBJ1-1 TRBD1 - TRBV5-1
TGCGCCAGCAGCTTGATGGGGGCAAATCAGCCCCAGCATTTT CASSLMGANQPQHF TRBJ1-5 - - TRBV5-1
TGTGCCAGCAGTCGTACCGGGGGGTCCTCCTACAATGAGCAGTTCTTC CASSRTGGSSYNEQFF TRBJ2-1 TRBD2 once TRBV6-4
TGTGCCAGCAGAGCAAGAGGTAGCGTACAGTCGGACACTGAAGCTTTCTTT CASRARGSVQSDTEAFF TRBJ1-1 - - TRBV7-9
TGTGCCAGCAGCTTAGGACAGGGCTATGGCTACACCTTC CASSLGQGYGYTF TRBJ1-2 TRBD1 - TRBV7-2
TGTGCCATCAGTGAGCCCGGACTCGGAGGCTACACCTTC CAISEPGLGGYTF TRBJ1-2 - - TRBV10-3
- CASSRVAGGSDEQFF TRBJ2-1 - - TRBV21-1
TGTGCCTGGAGTGACACTAGCGGGGCCGAGACCCAGTACTTC CAWSDTSGAETQYF TRBJ2-5 TRBD2 - TRBV30
TGTGCCAGCAGCCAAGATTATCAGGGTGGGACCGGGGAGCTGTTTTTT CASSQDYQGGTGELFF TRBJ2-2 - once TRBV3-1/TRBV3-2
TGTGCCAGCAGTTTTATATCGGAGACTAGCGGATACAATGAGCAGTTCTTC CASSFISETSGYNEQFF TRBJ2-1 TRBD2 - TRBV28
TGTGCCAGTAGTATGACAGTGAACACTGAAGCTTTCTTT CASSMTVNTEAFF TRBJ1-1 - - TRBV19